The rows below give T cell receptor beta chains drawn from one sample of a study of early T cells in non-severe SARS-CoV-2 infection. Each CDR3 protein is one row after TCRdb ran MiXCR on the 5' RACE reads. The sample has 45,000 to 50,000 distinct CDR3 sequences, under 7% seen once. Sequenced material: whole blood, taken at baseline. The receptors shown here come from an adult who was a healthcare worker with PCR-confirmed SARS-CoV-2 infection or an uninfected control (not recorded which). CDR3s include the opening cysteine and the closing phenylalanine or tryptophan. A D gene is named only where the DNA matches it firmly. Size tells how often a clone was seen (once, few, many) or the class of an expanded clone, and some rows leave it out.

v_gene: TRBV5-4
j_gene: TRBJ2-7
abundance: many
d_gene: TRBD1
CDR3nt: TGTGCCAGCAGCATAGGGACAGGGGGAAGCTACGAGCAGTACTTC
CDR3aa: CASSIGTGGSYEQYF

v_gene: TRBV5-8
j_gene: TRBJ2-7
abundance: few
d_gene: TRBD2
CDR3nt: TGTGCCAGCAGCTTCATGCGGGGGGGCCGGTACGAGCAGTACTTC
CDR3aa: CASSFMRGGRYEQYF

v_gene: TRBV28
j_gene: TRBJ2-1
abundance: many
d_gene: TRBD1
CDR3nt: TGTGCCAGCAGTTTCGACAGGGGCTACTACAATGAGCAGTTCTTC
CDR3aa: CASSFDRGYYNEQFF

v_gene: TRBV11-2
j_gene: TRBJ2-5
abundance: few
d_gene: -
CDR3nt: TGTGCCAGCAGCAGACCCCAAGAGACCCAGTACTTC
CDR3aa: CASSRPQETQYF

v_gene: TRBV11-2
j_gene: TRBJ2-5
abundance: -
d_gene: -
CDR3nt: TGTGCCAGCAGCTTTGGCTGGGAAGAGACCCAGTACTTC
CDR3aa: CASSFGWEETQYF

v_gene: TRBV6-5
j_gene: TRBJ2-1
abundance: many
d_gene: -
CDR3nt: TGTGCCAGCGGAAGGACACCCTACAATGAGCAGTTCTTC
CDR3aa: CASGRTPYNEQFF

v_gene: TRBV2
j_gene: TRBJ1-1
abundance: many
d_gene: -
CDR3nt: TGTGCCAGCAGTGAAGCAATTGGCGGTAGCACTGAAGCTTTCTTT
CDR3aa: CASSEAIGGSTEAFF

v_gene: TRBV14
j_gene: TRBJ1-4
abundance: few
d_gene: -
CDR3nt: TGTGCCAGCAGCCAACGACAGGTTTCTAATGAAAAACTGTTTTTT
CDR3aa: CASSQRQVSNEKLFF

v_gene: TRBV5-1
j_gene: TRBJ1-6
abundance: few
d_gene: -
CDR3nt: TGCGCCAGCAGCCCCTCGACAGGAGGAAATTCACCCCTCCACTTT
CDR3aa: CASSPSTGGNSPLHF

v_gene: TRBV20-1
j_gene: TRBJ2-4
abundance: -
d_gene: -
CDR3nt: TGCAGTGCTAGCCGTAACCAGCCGGGCCAGGGGAAAAACATTCAGTACTTC
CDR3aa: CSASRNQPGQGKNIQYF

v_gene: TRBV6-2/TRBV6-3
j_gene: TRBJ2-7
abundance: -
d_gene: -
CDR3nt: TGTGCCAGCGCAACAGGGCACTACGAGCAGTACTTC
CDR3aa: CASATGHYEQYF

v_gene: TRBV10-2
j_gene: TRBJ1-3
abundance: -
d_gene: -
CDR3nt: TGCGCCAGCAGTGACAGGCAGAGAAACACCATATATTTT
CDR3aa: CASSDRQRNTIYF

v_gene: TRBV19
j_gene: TRBJ2-1
abundance: -
d_gene: TRBD2
CDR3nt: TGTGCCAGTGGGGTAGCGGGGGATACCTACAATGAGCAGTTCTTC
CDR3aa: CASGVAGDTYNEQFF

v_gene: TRBV19
j_gene: TRBJ2-1
abundance: many
d_gene: -
CDR3nt: TGTGCCAGTAGTCTTTTGGGCAGGGGTGCCTACAATGAGCAGTTCTTC
CDR3aa: CASSLLGRGAYNEQFF